This T cell receptor (beta chain) was captured in a study of T cells in Graves' hyperthyroidism and ophthalmopathy. Uncontrolled infection, other autoimmune disease, pregnancy or lactation disqualified patients from enrolment. TCR beta CDR3 regions were amplified from RNA transcripts. The HTBI set primed first-round TCR CDR3 RT-PCR. A single record per CDR3 protein comes from TCRdb applying MiXCR to the multiplex PCR reads. The repertoire holds some 600,000 distinct CDR3 sequences, with about 14% as singletons. The CDR3 has 17 residues. CDR1 SGHTA and CDR2 FQGNSA come from the germline V gene. V lost 5 bases and J lost 2, with 18 bases in between.

The sample taken for sequencing was blood. The TCR sequence derives from a woman aged 30 to 39 with Graves' hyperthyroidism that later progressed to Graves' ophthalmopathy. The V gene is TRBV7-2, the J gene TRBJ1-4; D gene ambiguous. The CDR3 loop is CASSLGRTPATNEKLFF. The CDR3 DNA follows: TGTGCCAGCAGCCTAGGAAGGACTCCGGCGACTAATGAAAAACTGTTTTTT.